Following are 11 T cell receptor beta chains from one sample sequenced in a study of neurological immune-mediated disorders. TCRdb independently ran MiXCR on the 5' RACE reads; one entry per CDR3 protein. The sample consists of 50,000 to 60,000 distinct CDR3 sequences, over 2% of them appearing once. Sequenced: PBMCs. The origin of the receptors is a man aged 50-60 years with multiple sclerosis.

This clonotype was picked up many times. The chain combines TRBV5-1 with TRBJ2-2, with D hard to call. The CDR3 consists of 15 residues. Germline CDR1 and CDR2: SGHRS and YFSETQ. Trimming left V 0 bases short and J 2 bases short, with 8 bases between. The CDR3 nucleotides are TGCGCCAGCAGCTTGGAGGAGTACAACACCGGGGAGCTGTTTTTT. Amino acid sequence: CASSLEEYNTGELFF.

There are many counts of this clonotype. The chain has TRBV10-3 and TRBJ1-2; a possible D gene is TRBD1 (6 bases). The CDR3 is 14 amino acids. V was cut by 7 bases and J by 6 bases, with 18 bases left in between. Germline V gene sequence: CDR1 ENHRY, CDR2 SYGVKD. The CDR3 sequence: CAITREGDGDGYTF. CDR3 sequence (DNA): TGTGCCATCACCCGAGAGGGGGATGGGGATGGCTACACCTTC.

This clonotype has ten or more counts. V is TRBV5-1 and J is TRBJ2-5; 8 bases are a match to TRBD1. This CDR3 is 15 amino acids long. Germline V gene data show CDR1 as SGHRS and CDR2 as YFSETQ. The junction had 8 bases not matched to a gene; V was cut back by 2 bases and J by 5 bases. The CDR3 coding sequence is TGCGCCAGCAGCTTCCGGACAGGGACCGGGGAGACCCAGTACTTC. This translates into CASSFRTGTGETQYF. The full variable domain, in which reference TRBV5-1 and TRBJ2-5 provide the parts outside the CDR3, is KAGVTQTPRYLIKTRGQQVTLSCSPISGHRSVSWYQQTPGQGLQFLFEYFSETQRNKGNFPGRFSGRQFSNSRSEMNVSTLELGDSALYLCASSFRTGTGETQYFGPGTRLLVL.

This clonotype was detected ten times or more. It may be a read error: a sequence one base away is much more abundant. This rearrangement joins TRBV10-3 to TRBJ1-1; a weak D match, TRBD1 (5 bases). The CDR3 sequence is 14 residues long. Per germline, CDR1 ENHRY and CDR2 SYGVKD. CDR3 residues: CTISERGRTTEAFF. The DNA of the CDR3 is TGTACCATCAGCGAGAGGGGTCGAACCACTGAAGCTTTCTTT.

This clonotype was detected ten times or more. The gene calls are TRBV20-1 and TRBJ1-5, with a possible D match to TRBD1 (5 bases). The CDR3 runs to 15 residues. V was trimmed by 6 bases and J by 1 base, leaving 16 bases between them. In germline, CDR1 is DFQATT, CDR2 SNEGSKA (reference sequence). The CDR3 coding sequence is TGCAGTGCCAATAGTATTGGGGGGAGCAATCAGCCCCAGCATTTT. This encodes CSANSIGGSNQPQHF.

The gene calls are TRBV27 and TRBJ2-3; 8 bases line up with TRBD2. The CDR3 is 15 amino acids. V shed 6 bases and J 1 base; nucleotides not matched to a gene: 6. The germline V gene encodes CDR1 MNHEY and CDR2 SMNVEV (reference sequence). The CDR3 coding sequence is TGTGCCAGCAGCCCAACGACTAGCGGCACAGATACGCAGTATTTT. This codes for CASSPTTSGTDTQYF.

At least ten counts were recorded for this clonotype. The rearrangement joins TRBV7-9 to TRBJ1-1, with D possibly being TRBD1 (5 bases). This CDR3 is built from 15 residues. Trimming cost V 5 bases and J 2 bases, with 15 bases left between them. In germline, CDR1 is SEHNR, CDR2 FQNEAQ (reference sequence). The CDR3 is CASSPRDLSNTEAFF. CDR3 sequence (DNA): TGTGCCAGCAGCCCCCGGGACCTATCTAACACTGAAGCTTTCTTT. The full variable domain, completed using reference TRBV7-9 and TRBJ1-1, is DTGVSQNPRHKITKRGQNVTFRCDPISEHNRLYWYRQTLGQGPEFLTYFQNEAQLEKSRLLSDRFSAERPKGSFSTLEIQRTEQGDSAMYLCASSPRDLSNTEAFFGQGTRLTVV.

Ten or more counts support this clonotype. The J gene is TRBJ2-1, the V gene TRBV7-2, with 9 bases identical to TRBD1. The germline V gene encodes CDR1 SGHTA and CDR2 FQGNSA. This CDR3 is 13 amino acids long. J was trimmed by 9 bases and V by 5 bases; bases with no gene match: 5. The chain's CDR3 is CASSTRQGGEQFF. CDR3 DNA sequence: TGTGCCAGCAGCACTCGACAGGGGGGTGAGCAGTTCTTC.

This clonotype was counted ten times or more. The chain uses TRBV3-1 and TRBJ2-5, with D tentatively TRBD1 (6 bases). The CDR3 has 17 amino acids. Per germline, CDR1 LGHDT and CDR2 YNNKEL (reference sequence). V lost 2 bases and J 5 bases, leaving 21 bases between the germline ends. The CDR3 loop reads CASSQSGSIQGRETQYF. Written as DNA, the CDR3 is TGTGCCAGCAGCCAATCTGGCTCTATACAGGGCCGGGAGACCCAGTACTTC.

This clonotype has a count of ten or more. The chain couples TRBV7-2 to TRBJ1-2, with 7 bases identical to TRBD1. J lost 0 bases, V lost 3 bases, and 7 bases had no gene match. The V gene's germline CDR1 is SGHTA and CDR2 FQGNSA. CDR3 length equals 16 residues. This CDR3 is CASSLAGGQSNYGYTF. For the CDR3, the DNA is TGTGCCAGCAGCTTGGCAGGGGGTCAATCTAACTATGGCTACACCTTC.

This clonotype showed up many times. This rearrangement joins TRBV2 to TRBJ1-4, with D unclear. Germline V gene data show CDR1 as SNHLY and CDR2 as FYNNEI. The length of the CDR3 is 15 residues. With 3 bases removed from V and 6 bases from J, the gap between germline ends came to 14 bases. CDR3: CASSETGRAHEKLFF. The CDR3 region has the DNA TGTGCCAGCAGTGAGACGGGAAGGGCCCATGAAAAACTGTTTTTT.